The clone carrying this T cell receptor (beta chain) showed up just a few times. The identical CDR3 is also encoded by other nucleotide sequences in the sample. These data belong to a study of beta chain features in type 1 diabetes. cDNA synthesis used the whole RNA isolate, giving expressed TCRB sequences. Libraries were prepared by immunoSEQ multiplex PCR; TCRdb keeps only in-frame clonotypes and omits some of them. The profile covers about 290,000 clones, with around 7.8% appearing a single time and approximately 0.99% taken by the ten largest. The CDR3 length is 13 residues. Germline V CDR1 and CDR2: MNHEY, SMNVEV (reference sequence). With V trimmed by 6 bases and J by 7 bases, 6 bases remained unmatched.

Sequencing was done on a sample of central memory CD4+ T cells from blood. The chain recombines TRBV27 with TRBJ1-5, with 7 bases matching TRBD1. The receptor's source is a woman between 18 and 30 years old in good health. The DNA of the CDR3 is TGTGCCAGCAGCGAACAGGGGCGACAGCCCCAGCATTTT. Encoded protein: CASSEQGRQPQHF.